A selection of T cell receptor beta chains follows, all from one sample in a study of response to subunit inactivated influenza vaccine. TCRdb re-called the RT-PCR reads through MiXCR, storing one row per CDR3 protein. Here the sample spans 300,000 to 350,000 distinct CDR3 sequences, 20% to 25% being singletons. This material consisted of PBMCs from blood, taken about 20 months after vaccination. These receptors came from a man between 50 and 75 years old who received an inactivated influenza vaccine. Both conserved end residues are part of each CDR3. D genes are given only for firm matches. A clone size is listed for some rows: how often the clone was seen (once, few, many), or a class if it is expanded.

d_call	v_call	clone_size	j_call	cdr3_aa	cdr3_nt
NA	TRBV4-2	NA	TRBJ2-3	CASSQDRDPSTDTQYF	TGTGCCAGCAGCCAAGACCGGGACCCTAGCACAGATACGCAGTATTTT
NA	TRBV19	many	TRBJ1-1	CASSTYDWTEAFF	TGTGCCAGTAGTACCTACGATTGGACTGAAGCTTTCTTT
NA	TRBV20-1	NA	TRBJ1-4	CSAAPGTTNEKLFF	TGCAGTGCTGCCCCGGGAACAACTAATGAAAAACTGTTTTTT
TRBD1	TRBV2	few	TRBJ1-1	CASRTYRGGNTEAFF	TGTGCCAGCAGGACCTACAGGGGAGGGAACACTGAAGCTTTCTTT
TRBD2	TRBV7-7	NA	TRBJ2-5	CASSPSGTQETQYF	TGTGCTAGCAGCCCCAGCGGGACTCAAGAGACCCAGTACTTC
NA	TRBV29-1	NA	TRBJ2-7	CSALWRAGSYEQYF	TGCAGCGCGCTTTGGCGAGCCGGCTCCTACGAGCAGTACTTC
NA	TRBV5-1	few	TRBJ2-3	CASSQGQDTQYF	TGCGCCAGCAGCCAAGGACAAGATACGCAGTATTTT
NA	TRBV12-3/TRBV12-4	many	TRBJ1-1	CASRHLGYTEAFF	TGTGCCAGCAGACACTTGGGGTACACTGAAGCTTTCTTT
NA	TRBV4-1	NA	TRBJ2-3	CASSQVHTDTQYF	TGCGCCAGCAGCCAAGTTCACACAGATACGCAGTATTTT
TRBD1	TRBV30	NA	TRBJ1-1	CAWRGQGVGNTEAFF	TGTGCCTGGAGGGGACAGGGGGTGGGGAACACTGAAGCTTTCTTT
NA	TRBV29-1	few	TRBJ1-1	CSGVGGRGTEAFF	TGCAGCGGTGTTGGAGGTAGGGGCACTGAAGCTTTCTTT
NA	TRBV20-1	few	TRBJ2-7	CSAGKGSSTSYEQYF	TGCAGTGCTGGGAAGGGGTCTTCCACCTCCTACGAGCAGTACTTC
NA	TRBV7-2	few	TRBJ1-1	CASSLLGQTNTEAFF	TGTGCCAGCAGCTTACTAGGACAGACGAACACTGAAGCTTTCTTT
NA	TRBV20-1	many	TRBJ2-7	CSARGTNSGAYEQYF	TGCAGTGCTAGAGGGACAAATTCAGGTGCTTACGAGCAGTACTTC
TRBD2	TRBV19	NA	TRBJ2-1	CASSTLAGGWNEQFF	TGTGCCAGTAGTACCCTAGCGGGAGGGTGGAATGAGCAGTTCTTC
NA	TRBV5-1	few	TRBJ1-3	CASSLVAGSGNTIYF	TGCGCCAGCAGCTTGGTGGCGGGCTCTGGAAACACCATATATTTT
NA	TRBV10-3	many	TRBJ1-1	CAISREGTEAFF	TGTGCCATCAGCAGGGAGGGAACTGAAGCTTTCTTT
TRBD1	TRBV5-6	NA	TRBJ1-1	CASKGQGTTFF	TGTGCCAGCAAAGGACAGGGGACGACTTTCTTT
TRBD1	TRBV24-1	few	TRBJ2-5	CATESTGLETQYF	TGTGCCACCGAATCGACAGGGTTGGAGACCCAGTACTTC
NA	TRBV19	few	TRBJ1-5	CASSIVYGYSNQPQHF	TGTGCCAGTAGTATAGTATATGGATATAGCAATCAGCCCCAGCATTTT
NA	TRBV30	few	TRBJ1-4	CAWSVGPATNEKLFF	TGTGCCTGGAGTGTCGGCCCTGCAACTAATGAAAAACTGTTTTTT
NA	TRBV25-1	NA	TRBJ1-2	CASSGGDNGYTF	TGTGCCAGCAGTGGAGGGGATAACGGCTACACCTTC
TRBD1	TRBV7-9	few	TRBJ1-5	CASSFQGGKRNQPQHF	TGTGCCAGCAGCTTTCAAGGGGGCAAGAGGAATCAGCCCCAGCATTTT